The sequence of this TCR beta chain was determined in a study of blood T cell repertoires in COVID-19. Across the study: The United States, Italy and Spain supplied acute and convalescent COVID-19 samples. Sources were T cells, B-cell-depleted T cells, or PBMCs; the material itself was cDNA or gDNA.

Authors' analysis steps: Estimated nucleated cell counts came from reference gene primer amplification. Clones were sequenced by immunoSEQ multiplex PCR, and TCRdb holds only the in-frame ones, with some missing. The DNA was the basis for D and trimming; V, J and clone size are from that table. The sample lists over 100,000 clones, roughly 78% seen once, with roughly 17% in the top ten. The CDR3 consists of 17 residues. V was clipped by 3 bases and J by 6 bases; unmatched bases: 13. Germline loops: CDR1 SGDLS, CDR2 YYNGEE. The sequencing input was peripheral blood. The chain joins TRBV9 to TRBJ2-1; 9 bases are a match to TRBD1. The clonotype originates from a man between 60 and 70 years old with active or convalescent COVID-19. The CDR3 nucleotides read TGTGCCAGCAGCGGTACGAAGGACAGGGGATCCCTCAATGAGCAGTTCTTC. It codes for CASSGTKDRGSLNEQFF.